These T cell receptor beta chains were read from a single sample in a study of response to subunit inactivated influenza vaccine. Each CDR3 protein is one row after TCRdb ran MiXCR on the RT-PCR reads. The sample lists some 480,000 distinct CDR3 sequences, 9.5% to 12% seen once, with approximately 12% in the top ten. This material consisted of PBMCs from blood, taken more than 35 days after vaccination. The receptor source for this set is a man between 45 and 60 years old who received an inactivated influenza vaccine. Each CDR3 is given with its conserved first and last residue. The order of the fields is D gene, J gene, clone size, V gene, CDR3 DNA, CDR3 protein. D genes are given only for firm matches. The size of a clone is reported for some rows only, either as once, few or many, or as a class for expanded clones.

D gene: TRBD2; J gene: TRBJ2-3; clone size: .; V gene: TRBV28; CDR3 DNA: TGTGCCAGCAGGACCCGTAGCGGGAGCAGCACAGATACGCAGTATTTT; CDR3 protein: CASRTRSGSSTDTQYF
D gene: TRBD2; J gene: TRBJ2-3; clone size: .; V gene: TRBV3-1; CDR3 DNA: TGTGCCTCAACCCGGACTAGAAGCACAGATACGCAGTATTTT; CDR3 protein: CASTRTRSTDTQYF
D gene: TRBD2; J gene: TRBJ2-1; clone size: many; V gene: TRBV11-3; CDR3 DNA: TGTGCCAGCAGCTTAGGGGTCGGGCTAGCGGGCTACAATGAGCAGTTCTTC; CDR3 protein: CASSLGVGLAGYNEQFF
D gene: .; J gene: TRBJ1-6; clone size: few; V gene: TRBV20-1; CDR3 DNA: TGCAGTGCTAGAGAAACAGGGCGGATGTCACCCCTCCACTTT; CDR3 protein: CSARETGRMSPLHF
D gene: .; J gene: TRBJ2-3; clone size: few; V gene: TRBV4-2; CDR3 DNA: TGTGCCAGCAGCCAAGAAATAGCTGCGTCAGATACGCAGTATTTT; CDR3 protein: CASSQEIAASDTQYF
D gene: TRBD1; J gene: TRBJ1-5; clone size: many; V gene: TRBV7-2; CDR3 DNA: TGTGCCAGCAGCCCGACAGGGTATAGCAATCAGCCCCAGCATTTT; CDR3 protein: CASSPTGYSNQPQHF
D gene: TRBD2; J gene: TRBJ2-5; clone size: few; V gene: TRBV7-2; CDR3 DNA: TGTGCCAGCAGCTCCCAAAGGCTTAGCGGGAGGGTGCTGGCCCAGTACTTC; CDR3 protein: CASSSQRLSGRVLAQYF
D gene: TRBD1; J gene: TRBJ2-7; clone size: few; V gene: TRBV11-2; CDR3 DNA: TGTGCCAGCAGCTCGTCAGGGACAGGCCGAAACGAGCAGTACTTC; CDR3 protein: CASSSSGTGRNEQYF
D gene: TRBD1; J gene: TRBJ1-6; clone size: many; V gene: TRBV7-2; CDR3 DNA: TGTGCCAGCAGCTTGGGGGACAGTGCTTCACCCCTCCACTTT; CDR3 protein: CASSLGDSASPLHF
D gene: .; J gene: TRBJ1-1; clone size: .; V gene: TRBV10-2; CDR3 DNA: TGCGCCAGCAGTGAGTCCCCAGGGTGGGAAGCTTTCTTT; CDR3 protein: CASSESPGWEAFF
D gene: .; J gene: TRBJ2-3; clone size: .; V gene: TRBV7-9; CDR3 DNA: TGTGCCAGCAGCCGACGTACGGGTCCGCAGTATTTT; CDR3 protein: CASSRRTGPQYF
D gene: TRBD2; J gene: TRBJ2-1; clone size: once; V gene: TRBV20-1; CDR3 DNA: TGCAGTGCTAGAGATCTAGCGGGAGGGCCTCAGTACAATGAGCAGTTCTTC; CDR3 protein: CSARDLAGGPQYNEQFF
D gene: .; J gene: TRBJ2-1; clone size: .; V gene: TRBV24-1; CDR3 DNA: TGTGCCACCAGTGGTTCGGGACCCTCCTACAATGAGCAGTTCTTC; CDR3 protein: CATSGSGPSYNEQFF
D gene: .; J gene: TRBJ2-7; clone size: few; V gene: TRBV6-5; CDR3 DNA: TGTGCCAGCACCGGGGAGGTCGGTGAGCAGTACTTC; CDR3 protein: CASTGEVGEQYF
D gene: .; J gene: TRBJ2-2; clone size: few; V gene: TRBV7-9; CDR3 DNA: TGTGCCAGCAGCAGAACCGGGATAGTTTTTGGGGAGCTGTTTTTT; CDR3 protein: CASSRTGIVFGELFF
D gene: .; J gene: TRBJ2-7; clone size: many; V gene: TRBV25-1; CDR3 DNA: TGTGCCAGCAGTGAATACTCAGGGCTGAGCTCCTACGAGCAGTACTTC; CDR3 protein: CASSEYSGLSSYEQYF
D gene: .; J gene: TRBJ2-5; clone size: .; V gene: TRBV5-1; CDR3 DNA: TGCGCCAGTGGAAAGGGAGGTCGAGAGACCCAGTACTTC; CDR3 protein: CASGKGGRETQYF
D gene: TRBD2; J gene: TRBJ2-3; clone size: many; V gene: TRBV5-1; CDR3 DNA: TGCGCCAGCAGGACAAGACTAGCGGGGGGGCAGTGGGCAGATACGCAGTATTTT; CDR3 protein: CASRTRLAGGQWADTQYF
D gene: .; J gene: TRBJ2-5; clone size: .; V gene: TRBV6-5; CDR3 DNA: TGTGCCAGCAGTTTCCCCGGCTCGGGGACCCAGTACTTC; CDR3 protein: CASSFPGSGTQYF
D gene: .; J gene: TRBJ2-2; clone size: .; V gene: TRBV29-1; CDR3 DNA: TGCAGCGGTTTACTACAGGGCCCCGGGGAGCTGTTTTTT; CDR3 protein: CSGLLQGPGELFF
D gene: TRBD2; J gene: TRBJ2-7; clone size: .; V gene: TRBV6-1; CDR3 DNA: TGTGCCAGCAGCAGCCCGACTAGCGGGAGGCCTCAGTACTTC; CDR3 protein: CASSSPTSGRPQYF
D gene: .; J gene: TRBJ2-7; clone size: many; V gene: TRBV7-6; CDR3 DNA: TGTGCCAGCAGCTTAGGGTTAGGAGGCGAGCAGTACTTC; CDR3 protein: CASSLGLGGEQYF
D gene: TRBD2; J gene: TRBJ2-2; clone size: few; V gene: TRBV4-2; CDR3 DNA: TGTGCCAGCAGCCATCCCGGGGGGAGGACCGGGGAGCTGTTTTTT; CDR3 protein: CASSHPGGRTGELFF
D gene: TRBD1; J gene: TRBJ2-1; clone size: many; V gene: TRBV7-8; CDR3 DNA: TGTGCCAGCAGCTCGATGACCGGGACAGGCCACAATGAGCAGTTCTTC; CDR3 protein: CASSSMTGTGHNEQFF
D gene: .; J gene: TRBJ2-1; clone size: many; V gene: TRBV24-1; CDR3 DNA: TGTGCCACCAGTGGAAGGGGGAATGAGCAGTTCTTC; CDR3 protein: CATSGRGNEQFF
D gene: .; J gene: TRBJ2-4; clone size: many; V gene: TRBV6-1; CDR3 DNA: TGTGCCAGCAGTCCGGGTAGCGAGATAGCCAAAAACATTCAGTACTTC; CDR3 protein: CASSPGSEIAKNIQYF
D gene: TRBD2; J gene: TRBJ2-7; clone size: .; V gene: TRBV4-3; CDR3 DNA: TGCGCCAGCAGCCAAGTTAGCGGGGCGGCCGAGCAGTACTTC; CDR3 protein: CASSQVSGAAEQYF
D gene: .; J gene: TRBJ2-1; clone size: few; V gene: TRBV24-1; CDR3 DNA: TGTGCCACCAGTGAGGGGGGATGGCGATCCTACAATGAGCAGTTCTTC; CDR3 protein: CATSEGGWRSYNEQFF
D gene: .; J gene: TRBJ1-2; clone size: many; V gene: TRBV20-1; CDR3 DNA: TGCAGTGCAGGATTGGGGTCCCTTGGCTACACCTTC; CDR3 protein: CSAGLGSLGYTF
D gene: .; J gene: TRBJ2-7; clone size: few; V gene: TRBV29-1; CDR3 DNA: TGCAGCGTTGGACCAACAGGGCCGGTTTACGAGCAGTACTTC; CDR3 protein: CSVGPTGPVYEQYF
D gene: TRBD1; J gene: TRBJ2-1; clone size: .; V gene: TRBV10-2; CDR3 DNA: TGCGCCAGCAGGGGAGAGGACAGGTGGGAGCAGTTCTTC; CDR3 protein: CASRGEDRWEQFF
D gene: TRBD1; J gene: TRBJ1-5; clone size: .; V gene: TRBV28; CDR3 DNA: TGTGCCAGCAGTTTAGGCGGGACAGGGAGCGCGAGCAATCAGCCCCAGCATTTT; CDR3 protein: CASSLGGTGSASNQPQHF
D gene: .; J gene: TRBJ2-3; clone size: many; V gene: TRBV7-2; CDR3 DNA: TGTGCCAGCAGGGCCCTCACAGATACGCAGTATTTT; CDR3 protein: CASRALTDTQYF
D gene: .; J gene: TRBJ2-3; clone size: many; V gene: TRBV20-1; CDR3 DNA: TGCAGGGCGGATGGCCGAGGAGATACGCAGTATTTT; CDR3 protein: CRADGRGDTQYF
D gene: TRBD2; J gene: TRBJ2-5; clone size: few; V gene: TRBV5-1; CDR3 DNA: TGCGCCAGCAGCTTGGAGCGGGGGGGACAAGAGACCCAGTACTTC; CDR3 protein: CASSLERGGQETQYF
D gene: .; J gene: TRBJ2-5; clone size: few; V gene: TRBV6-1; CDR3 DNA: TGTGCCAGCAGTCAGACGGGGGGCCAGAAGACCCAGTACTTC; CDR3 protein: CASSQTGGQKTQYF
D gene: TRBD2; J gene: TRBJ2-1; clone size: .; V gene: TRBV20-1; CDR3 DNA: TGCAGTGCGACAGGGACTAGCGGGGGATATGAGCAGTTCTTC; CDR3 protein: CSATGTSGGYEQFF
D gene: .; J gene: TRBJ1-5; clone size: few; V gene: TRBV4-1; CDR3 DNA: TGCGCCAGCAGCCAGGGTCGACAGGACCCAAGGTATCAGCCCCAGCATTTT; CDR3 protein: CASSQGRQDPRYQPQHF
D gene: TRBD2; J gene: TRBJ2-1; clone size: .; V gene: TRBV11-2; CDR3 DNA: TGTGCCAGCAGCTCGCCCAGACTAGCGGACAACAATGAGCAGTTCTTC; CDR3 protein: CASSSPRLADNNEQFF
D gene: .; J gene: TRBJ1-1; clone size: .; V gene: TRBV10-2; CDR3 DNA: TGCGCCAGCAGTGAAAACCGGGACACTGAAGCTTTCTTT; CDR3 protein: CASSENRDTEAFF
D gene: .; J gene: TRBJ2-3; clone size: .; V gene: TRBV5-1; CDR3 DNA: TGCGCCAGCAGCATACCGGGACCCACAGATACGCAGTATTTT; CDR3 protein: CASSIPGPTDTQYF
D gene: .; J gene: TRBJ2-5; clone size: few; V gene: TRBV20-1; CDR3 DNA: TGCAGTGCCGGAAAAACAGGGTTGCAAGAGACCCAGTACTTC; CDR3 protein: CSAGKTGLQETQYF
D gene: .; J gene: TRBJ2-7; clone size: few; V gene: TRBV11-1; CDR3 DNA: TGTGCCAGCAGCCCAAGGTCCCGACTGTCTTCTGAGCAGTACTTC; CDR3 protein: CASSPRSRLSSEQYF
D gene: .; J gene: TRBJ2-5; clone size: few; V gene: TRBV4-1; CDR3 DNA: TGCGCCAGCAGTCATTCTCGACCCTTAACCCAAGAGACCCAGTACTTC; CDR3 protein: CASSHSRPLTQETQYF